This T cell receptor beta chain derives from a study of shared clonotypes between healthy human individuals. The study ran the assay at deep level. Generated by immunoSEQ multiplex PCR, the TCRdb table keeps only in-frame clones and is missing some. The sample contains some 1,400,000 clones, around 95% of which appear only once. V was cut by 0 bases and J by 9 bases, with 9 bases left in between. Germline V CDR1 and CDR2: LGHNA, YNFKEQ. This CDR3 is built from 13 residues. This sequence originates from a man aged 25-45 years in good health. The sequencing input was naive CD4+ T cells sorted from blood. This sample's subset: CD45RA+ positively selected. The V gene is TRBV4-2, the J gene TRBJ2-1, with no clear D. In DNA, the CDR3 is TGTGCCAGCAGCCAAGATACGGGCGCTGAGCAGTTCTTC. Translation: CASSQDTGAEQFF.